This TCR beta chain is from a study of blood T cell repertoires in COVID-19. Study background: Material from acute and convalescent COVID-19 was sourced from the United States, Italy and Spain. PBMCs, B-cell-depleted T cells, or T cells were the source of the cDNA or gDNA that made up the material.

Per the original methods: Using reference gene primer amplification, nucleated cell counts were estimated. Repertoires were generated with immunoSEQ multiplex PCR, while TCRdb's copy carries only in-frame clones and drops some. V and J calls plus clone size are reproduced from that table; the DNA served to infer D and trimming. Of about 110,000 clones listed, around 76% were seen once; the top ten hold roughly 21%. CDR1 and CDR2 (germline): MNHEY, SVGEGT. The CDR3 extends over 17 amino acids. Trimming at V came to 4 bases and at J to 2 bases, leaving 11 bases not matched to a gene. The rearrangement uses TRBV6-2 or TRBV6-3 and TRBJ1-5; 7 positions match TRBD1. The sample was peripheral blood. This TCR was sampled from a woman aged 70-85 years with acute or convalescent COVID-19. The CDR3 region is CASSSTGVPLGNQPQHF. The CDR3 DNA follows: TGTGCCAGCAGTTCAACAGGGGTCCCTTTGGGCAATCAGCCCCAGCATTTT.